Listed here are 13 T cell receptor beta chains from one sample, sequenced in a study of cytomegalovirus exposure and HLA in healthy donors. PCR amplification relied on 60 Vbeta primers (plus 13 Jbeta primers). The repertoire was sequenced with immunoSEQ multiplex PCR; TCRdb's copy has only in-frame clones and lacks some. The table records approximately 180,000 clones, around four fifths of them present only once. What was sequenced was PBMCs. These receptors were collected from a woman between 45 and 60 years old in good health and CMV-seropositive.

The chain recombines TRBV5-4 with TRBJ2-7, with 7 positions matching TRBD1. V was clipped by 0 bases and J by 2 bases; unmatched bases: 2. The CDR3 has 14 residues. In germline, CDR1 is SGHNT, CDR2 YYREEE (reference sequence). The CDR3 here is CASSLEGAAYEQYF. In DNA form, the CDR3 reads TGTGCCAGCAGCTTGGAGGGGGCCGCCTACGAGCAGTACTTC.

This clone has more than one count but fewer than ten. The CDR3 here is CASSESYPKTSGKTNEQFF. CDR3 in DNA: TGTGCCAGCAGTGAATCCTACCCTAAGACTAGCGGGAAAACCAATGAGCAGTTCTTC. The chain has TRBV6-1 and TRBJ2-1; 11 bases line up with TRBD2. The CDR3 sequence is 19 residues long. Losses at the gene ends were 2 bases for V and 6 bases for J; bases not matched to a gene: 15. Germline V CDR1 and CDR2: MNHNS, SASEGT.

For the CDR3, the DNA is TGTGCCAGCATCGAAGCAGTGCGGGACGAGCAGTACTTC. This gives the protein CASIEAVRDEQYF. The V and J genes are TRBV6-1 and TRBJ2-7; tentatively, D is TRBD2 (5 bases). The germline V and J ends were trimmed by 7 bases and 5 bases, with 15 bases remaining between them. This CDR3 is built from 13 residues. CDR1 and CDR2 from the germline V gene are MNHNS and SASEGT.

In the case of this clone: This specimen includes other DNA sequences encoding the same CDR3. This sequence joins TRBV2 and TRBJ1-2, with D possibly matching TRBD1 (5 bases). From germline, CDR1 is SNHLY and CDR2 FYNNEI. Trimming cost V 1 base and J 4 bases, with 13 bases left between them. CDR3 size: 15 residues. CDR3 sequence: CASSEGGREGYGYTF. The CDR3 nucleotides read TGTGCCAGCAGTGAAGGGGGCAGGGAAGGCTATGGCTACACCTTC.

The CDR3 sequence is CASSLAGGRDTEAFF. CDR3 nucleotides: TGTGCCAGCAGCTTAGCGGGGGGGCGAGACACTGAAGCTTTCTTT. The genes are TRBV7-9 and TRBJ1-1; the D gene is possibly TRBD1 (6 bases). The CDR3 contains 15 residues. Germline V gene data show CDR1 as SEHNR and CDR2 as FQNEAQ (reference sequence). Trimming pared 0 bases from V and 3 bases from J, leaving 11 bases between.

V is TRBV27 and J is TRBJ1-4; TRBD1 might be the D (5 bases). Trimming stripped 6 bases from V and 1 base from J, with 24 bases between. This CDR3 is built from 19 residues. Germline values: CDR1 MNHEY, CDR2 SMNVEV (reference sequence). CDR3 residues: CASRPKGRPSRQTNEKLFF. DNA for the CDR3: TGTGCCAGCAGGCCCAAGGGGAGGCCGAGTCGACAAACTAATGAAAAACTGTTTTTT.

The CDR3 loop is CASSQAQGAGELFF. CDR3 coding DNA: TGCGCCAGCAGCCAGGCACAGGGGGCCGGGGAGCTGTTTTTT. J is TRBJ2-2 and V is TRBV5-1; TRBD1 matches at 8 bases. The CDR3 spans 14 residues. Germline CDR1 is SGHRS and CDR2 is YFSETQ. After removal of 4 bases from V and 6 bases from J, the junction contained 5 bases not matched to a gene.

The chain has TRBV6-1 and TRBJ1-2, with 7 bases that match TRBD1. The CDR3 totals 13 residues. CDR1 is MNHNS and CDR2 is SASEGT in the germline V gene. The V gene end was trimmed by 6 bases and the J gene end by 3 bases; junction bases not matched to a gene: 4. The CDR3 reads CASRTGSYYGYTF. CDR3 sequence (DNA): TGTGCCAGCAGGACAGGGTCATACTATGGCTACACCTTC.

Only a few counts were recorded for this clone. The chain is built from TRBV27 and TRBJ2-1; 9 positions agree with TRBD2. Germline V gene data show CDR1 as MNHEY and CDR2 as SMNVEV (reference sequence). The CDR3 loop spans 14 amino acids. V shed 7 bases, J shed 4 bases, and the junction held 5 bases outside the gene matches. CDR3 residues: CASTPRGGYNEQFF. CDR3 bases: TGTGCCAGCACGCCGCGGGGGGGGTACAATGAGCAGTTCTTC.

The chain joins TRBV7-9 to TRBJ2-2; possibly TRBD1 for D (6 bases). The germline V gene has CDR1 SEHNR and CDR2 FQNEAQ (reference sequence). This CDR3 is built from 19 residues. V was shortened by 2 bases and J by 0 bases, with 19 bases between the two germline ends. DNA of the CDR3: TGTGCCAGCAGCTTAAATAGGGGGTTTGTTAACGCGAACACCGGGGAGCTGTTTTTT. As protein: CASSLNRGFVNANTGELFF.

The chain has TRBV5-1 and TRBJ1-3; D uncertain. Germline V gene data show CDR1 as SGHRS and CDR2 as YFSETQ. With 0 bases removed from V and 2 bases from J, the gap between germline ends came to 6 bases. This CDR3 has 14 residues. CDR3 sequence: CASSLAFPGNTIYF. CDR3 sequence (DNA): TGCGCCAGCAGCTTGGCCTTTCCTGGAAACACCATATATTTT. Full variable domain (rest looked up from reference TRBV5-1 and TRBJ1-3): KAGVTQTPRYLIKTRGQQVTLSCSPISGHRSVSWYQQTPGQGLQFLFEYFSETQRNKGNFPGRFSGRQFSNSRSEMNVSTLELGDSALYLCASSLAFPGNTIYFGEGSWLTVV.

This chain uses TRBV15 with TRBJ1-1; D not certain. V shed 5 bases and J shed 2 bases, with 9 bases lying between them. Germline lookup yields CDR1 LNHNV and CDR2 YYDKDF (reference sequence). The CDR3 sequence is 13 residues long. CDR3 residues: CATSLPVNTEAFF. In nucleotides, the CDR3 is TGTGCCACCAGCCTCCCGGTAAACACTGAAGCTTTCTTT.

The rearrangement links TRBV9 to TRBJ2-3; D is undetermined. The germline V gene encodes CDR1 SGDLS and CDR2 YYNGEE. The CDR3 totals 12 residues. V was pared by 4 bases and J by 2 bases, with 5 bases between. CDR3 nucleotide sequence: TGTGCCAGCAGCTTACACACAGATACGCAGTATTTT. Translating it yields CASSLHTDTQYF.